These T cell receptor beta chains were read from a single sample in a study of identical twins. TCRdb re-analysed the 5' RACE reads in MiXCR, keeping a single row per CDR3 protein. The data hold under 250,000 distinct CDR3 sequences, with approximately 9% observed a single time. Sequenced: memory (CD45RO+) T cells sorted from blood. These receptor sequences come from a woman between 18 and 29 years old in good health. CDR3s include the opening cysteine and the closing phenylalanine or tryptophan. The D gene is left open where the match is weak. The size field is filled for only some rows; it gives once, few, many or a size class.

NA,NA,TRBJ2-1,TRBV27,16,CASSIKDGLTYNEQFF,TGTGCCAGCAGTATTAAGGACGGGTTAACCTACAATGAGCAGTTCTTC
NA,NA,TRBJ2-3,TRBV5-1,15,CASSLQVRGTDTQYF,TGCGCCAGCAGCTTGCAAGTGAGGGGGACAGATACGCAGTATTTT
NA,NA,TRBJ1-4,TRBV1,13,CTSSQATNEKLFF,TGTACCAGCAGTCAAGCCACAAATGAAAAACTGTTTTTT
NA,NA,TRBJ2-7,TRBV18,13,CASSPDREGEQYF,TGTGCCAGCTCACCAGACAGGGAGGGGGAGCAGTACTTC
NA,few,TRBJ2-5,TRBV2,12,CASRGDSETQYF,TGTGCCAGCAGGGGGGATAGTGAGACCCAGTACTTC
NA,many,TRBJ1-5,TRBV20-1,14,CSARSFGGNQPQHF,TGCAGTGCTAGGAGTTTCGGGGGCAATCAGCCCCAGCATTTT
TRBD1,NA,TRBJ2-1,TRBV20-1,14,CSARGQGVADEQFF,TGCAGTGCTAGGGGACAGGGTGTGGCCGATGAGCAGTTCTTC
NA,few,TRBJ1-4,TRBV5-1,16,CASSLGWEVDNEKLFF,TGCGCCAGCAGCCTCGGATGGGAGGTCGATAATGAAAAACTGTTTTTT
TRBD2,NA,TRBJ2-1,TRBV20-1,16,CSARLRLAGAYNEQFF,TGCAGTGCTAGATTAAGACTAGCGGGGGCCTACAATGAGCAGTTCTTC
NA,NA,TRBJ2-7,TRBV6-5,17,CASSYSIAGQGGYEQYF,TGTGCCAGCAGTTACTCGATCGCTGGGCAGGGAGGCTACGAGCAGTACTTC
NA,NA,TRBJ2-1,TRBV11-3,14,CASSLSGYPGEQFF,TGTGCCAGCAGCTTAAGCGGATACCCCGGGGAGCAGTTCTTC
NA,few,TRBJ2-7,TRBV6-5,15,CASSYSYGRGAEQYF,TGTGCCAGCAGTTACTCGTACGGGCGAGGGGCCGAGCAGTACTTC
NA,few,TRBJ2-6,TRBV20-1,14,CSANHKAGANVLTF,TGCAGTGCAAACCATAAGGCTGGGGCCAACGTCCTGACTTTC
TRBD2,NA,TRBJ2-7,TRBV20-1,14,CSANSGTSGMRQYF,TGCAGTGCAAACTCCGGGACTAGCGGGATGAGGCAGTACTTC
NA,NA,TRBJ1-1,TRBV2,10,CASSVIEAFF,TGTGCCAGCAGTGTAATCGAAGCTTTCTTT
NA,once,TRBJ2-5,TRBV2,13,CASSAVYQETQYF,TGTGCCAGCAGTGCGGTGTACCAAGAGACCCAGTACTTC
NA,many,TRBJ2-5,TRBV12-3/TRBV12-4,13,CASSWGIQETQYF,TGTGCCAGCAGTTGGGGAATCCAAGAGACCCAGTACTTC
NA,NA,TRBJ1-5,TRBV6-1,13,CAIQDRAYQPQHF,TGTGCCATACAAGACAGAGCGTATCAGCCCCAGCATTTT
NA,few,TRBJ2-6,TRBV18,17,CASSPSFGGSGANVLTF,TGTGCCAGCTCACCATCCTTCGGGGGATCTGGGGCCAACGTCCTGACTTTC
TRBD1,NA,TRBJ2-7,TRBV6-1,13,CASSQTGRYEQYF,TGTGCCAGCAGCCAGACAGGGCGCTACGAGCAGTACTTC
NA,NA,TRBJ1-2,TRBV7-9,13,CASSPPTYYGYTF,TGTGCCAGCAGCCCACCGACGTATTATGGCTACACCTTC
NA,many,TRBJ2-7,TRBV20-1,13,CSARVADFYEQYF,TGCAGTGCTAGAGTGGCCGACTTCTACGAGCAGTACTTC
NA,NA,TRBJ2-1,TRBV21-1,18,CASSKARGKVYGYNEQFF,TGTGCCAGCAGCAAAGCGCGGGGTAAAGTGTACGGGTACAATGAGCAGTTCTTC
TRBD2,few,TRBJ2-3,TRBV5-6,15,CASSTSGGALDTQYF,TGTGCCAGCAGCACCAGCGGGGGGGCCCTGGATACGCAGTATTTT
TRBD2,many,TRBJ2-3,TRBV2,15,CASTQAGVKSDTQYF,TGTGCCAGCACCCAAGCGGGAGTGAAATCAGATACGCAGTATTTT
TRBD2,few,TRBJ2-3,TRBV5-6,12,CASSLLAAPQYF,TGTGCCAGCAGCCTACTAGCGGCCCCGCAGTATTTT
NA,NA,TRBJ1-4,TRBV20-1,14,CSAREGSLMEKLFF,TGCAGTGCTAGAGAGGGCAGTCTTATGGAAAAACTGTTTTTT
NA,NA,TRBJ1-5,TRBV7-9,12,CATSGNNQPQHF,TGTGCCACCTCAGGTAACAATCAGCCCCAGCATTTT
NA,few,TRBJ1-1,TRBV2,13,CASSVKGDTEAFF,TGTGCCAGCAGTGTGAAGGGGGACACTGAAGCTTTCTTT
NA,NA,TRBJ1-1,TRBV18,14,CASSQGGGNTEAFF,TGTGCCAGCTCCCAAGGGGGGGGCAACACTGAAGCTTTCTTT
TRBD1,many,TRBJ2-7,TRBV2,13,CAVDRDSTYEQYF,TGTGCCGTCGATCGGGACAGTACCTACGAGCAGTACTTC
TRBD2,few,TRBJ2-3,TRBV7-2,15,CASSLWGGSTDTQYF,TGTGCCAGCAGCTTATGGGGGGGAAGCACAGATACGCAGTATTTT
NA,few,TRBJ2-4,TRBV5-6,14,CASSLDGSRNIQYF,TGTGCCAGCAGCTTGGACGGCAGCCGAAACATTCAGTACTTC
NA,many,TRBJ1-2,TRBV12-3/TRBV12-4,10,CASRGYGYTF,TGTGCCAGCAGGGGCTATGGCTACACCTTC
NA,NA,TRBJ1-1,TRBV5-1,13,CASSSQGQTEAFF,TGCGCCAGCAGCTCCCAGGGGCAGACTGAAGCTTTCTTT
NA,few,TRBJ1-2,TRBV12-3/TRBV12-4,13,CASSLARGGGYTF,TGTGCCAGCAGTTTAGCCCGGGGAGGTGGCTACACCTTC
TRBD1,few,TRBJ1-2,TRBV7-2,12,CASRRQGYGYTF,TGTGCCAGCAGGCGACAGGGGTATGGCTACACCTTC
NA,few,TRBJ2-5,TRBV11-3,14,CASSLGGEGGTQYF,TGTGCCAGCAGCTTGGGTGGGGAAGGCGGGACCCAGTACTTC
NA,few,TRBJ2-1,TRBV30,13,CAWIPTAIGEQFF,TGTGCCTGGATCCCTACCGCCATAGGTGAGCAGTTCTTC
TRBD2,NA,TRBJ2-1,TRBV7-9,14,CASHLAGDDNEQFF,TGTGCCAGCCACCTAGCGGGTGATGACAATGAGCAGTTCTTC
NA,few,TRBJ2-1,TRBV4-3,17,CASSQAGPHSSYNEQFF,TGCGCCAGCAGCCAAGCCGGCCCCCATAGCTCCTACAATGAGCAGTTCTTC
NA,few,TRBJ2-3,TRBV5-1,14,CASSLVFSTDTQYF,TGCGCCAGCAGCTTGGTGTTTAGCACAGATACGCAGTATTTT
TRBD2,few,TRBJ2-1,TRBV11-3,17,CASSPGTSGHSGDEQFF,TGTGCCAGCAGTCCCGGGACTAGCGGGCATAGTGGGGATGAGCAGTTCTTC
NA,NA,TRBJ1-1,TRBV25-1,14,CASSITGANTEAFF,TGTGCCAGCAGTATAACAGGAGCGAACACTGAAGCTTTCTTT
NA,many,TRBJ1-6,TRBV10-3,12,CAISDEGSPLHF,TGTGCCATCAGTGATGAGGGTTCACCCCTCCACTTT
NA,NA,TRBJ1-2,TRBV12-3/TRBV12-4,14,CASSLGGHPYGYTF,TGTGCCAGCAGTTTAGGGGGGCACCCCTATGGCTACACCTTC
NA,NA,TRBJ2-2,TRBV5-4,15,CASSLAENPAGELFF,TGTGCCAGCAGCTTGGCCGAGAACCCGGCCGGGGAGCTGTTTTTT
NA,many,TRBJ1-2,TRBV20-1,12,CSATEPNYGYTF,TGCAGTGCCACTGAGCCTAACTATGGCTACACCTTC
TRBD1,NA,TRBJ2-2,TRBV7-6,15,CASSSWTGGTGELFF,TGTGCCAGCAGCTCATGGACAGGGGGCACCGGGGAGCTGTTTTTT
NA,few,TRBJ2-1,TRBV5-6,17,CASSRGPTTGSYNEQFF,TGTGCCAGCAGCCGGGGGCCTACTACTGGCTCCTACAATGAGCAGTTCTTC
NA,NA,TRBJ2-5,TRBV10-3,13,CAISDRQAGTQYF,TGTGCCATCAGTGACAGGCAAGCAGGGACCCAGTACTTC
TRBD1,NA,TRBJ2-5,TRBV10-1,12,CASGTGEETQYF,TGCGCCAGCGGGACAGGGGAGGAGACCCAGTACTTC
NA,few,TRBJ2-7,TRBV6-5,12,CASSYGSGEQYF,TGTGCCAGCAGTTACGGTTCGGGTGAGCAGTACTTC
NA,NA,TRBJ2-3,TRBV7-2,13,CASSAVGGDTQYF,TGTGCCAGCAGCGCTGTCGGGGGTGATACGCAGTATTTT